A selection of T cell receptor beta chains follows, all from one sample in a study of T-cell memory formation after mild COVID-19. Using its own MiXCR run on the 5' RACE reads, TCRdb lists one record per CDR3 protein. The data show a few hundred thousand distinct CDR3 sequences, with 25% to 30% seen just once and approximately 15% held by the top ten. The specimen sequenced was PBMCs or a T cell subset sorted from them (not recorded which). The receptors originated from an adult woman who had mild COVID-19 (a few samples of this study predate the infection). Cell type and time point are not known. The CDR3 runs from the conserved cysteine through the conserved F or W. D genes are given only for firm matches. For some rows the clone size is stated as once, few or many, or as a class when expanded; others skip it.

V gene	J gene	D gene	clone size	CDR3 protein	CDR3 DNA
TRBV9	TRBJ2-6	NA	NA	CASSAPRDRRANVLTF	TGTGCCAGCAGCGCTCCCAGGGACCGCCGGGCCAACGTCCTGACTTTC
TRBV6-5	TRBJ2-1	TRBD2	NA	CASSYSEVSGSNEQFF	TGTGCCAGCAGTTACTCGGAAGTTAGCGGGAGCAATGAGCAGTTCTTC
TRBV25-1	TRBJ2-7	TRBD1	NA	CASSELGTGFLYEQYF	TGTGCCAGCAGTGAATTGGGGACAGGGTTCTTGTACGAGCAGTACTTC
TRBV11-2	TRBJ1-1	NA	few	CASSLWGGNTEAFF	TGTGCCAGCAGCTTATGGGGGGGGAACACTGAAGCTTTCTTT
TRBV7-2	TRBJ1-1	TRBD1	few	CASSLGQGFTEAFF	TGTGCCAGCAGCTTGGGACAGGGGTTCACTGAAGCTTTCTTT
TRBV30	TRBJ2-1	NA	NA	CAWSINRDFQQFF	TGTGCCTGGAGTATAAACCGGGACTTCCAACAGTTCTTC
TRBV21-1	TRBJ2-3	NA	few	CASSASRDRADTQYF	TGTGCCAGCAGCGCGTCCCGGGACAGGGCAGATACGCAGTATTTT
TRBV20-1	TRBJ2-3	NA	NA	CSAEVLDTQYF	TGCAGTGCGGAAGTATTAGATACGCAGTATTTT
TRBV12-3/TRBV12-4	TRBJ1-6	NA	few	CASSLGTGDNSPLHF	TGTGCCAGCAGTTTAGGGACGGGGGATAATTCACCCCTCCACTTT
TRBV7-6	TRBJ2-3	TRBD2	NA	CASSLLAGTTDTQYF	TGTGCCAGCAGCTTACTAGCGGGGACCACAGATACGCAGTATTTT
TRBV11-1	TRBJ2-2	NA	few	CASSQESRSLAGELFF	TGTGCCAGCAGCCAAGAGAGTAGGTCGCTCGCCGGGGAGCTGTTTTTT
TRBV30	TRBJ1-1	NA	NA	CAWSRVSEAFF	TGTGCCTGGAGTAGGGTCTCAGAAGCTTTCTTT
TRBV4-1	TRBJ2-5	NA	NA	CASARGHGETQYF	TGCGCCAGCGCGAGGGGTCACGGAGAGACCCAGTACTTC
TRBV9	TRBJ2-3	TRBD2	many	CASSAHTSTGGLSDTQYF	TGTGCCAGCAGCGCCCACACTTCGACGGGAGGGCTGTCGGATACGCAGTATTTT
TRBV4-1	TRBJ1-2	TRBD1	few	CASSQGDSLPAYGYTF	TGCGCCAGCAGCCAGGGGGACAGCCTGCCAGCCTATGGCTACACCTTC
TRBV2	TRBJ2-3	TRBD2	NA	CASRGRLAGRIDTQYF	TGTGCCAGCAGGGGGCGACTAGCGGGGCGGATAGATACGCAGTATTTT
TRBV19	TRBJ2-7	TRBD2	NA	CASSMGTAGGYEQYF	TGTGCCAGTAGTATGGGGACCGCGGGAGGTTACGAGCAGTACTTC
TRBV30	TRBJ1-1	NA	once	CAWSVLEGTEAFF	TGTGCCTGGAGTGTACTTGAGGGCACTGAAGCTTTCTTT
TRBV19	TRBJ2-6	NA	many	CASRDSGANVLTF	TGTGCCAGTAGGGACTCTGGGGCCAACGTCCTGACTTTC
TRBV4-1	TRBJ1-1	NA	few	CASSQDGGTEAFF	TGCGCCAGCAGCCAAGATGGGGGAACTGAAGCTTTCTTT
TRBV6-5	TRBJ1-4	TRBD1	NA	CASSYQARGEKLFF	TGTGCCAGCAGTTATCAAGCCAGGGGGGAAAAACTGTTTTTT
TRBV20-1	TRBJ2-7	NA	few	CSAIGGASYEQYF	TGCAGTGCCATCGGTGGTGCCTCCTACGAGCAGTACTTC
TRBV12-3/TRBV12-4	TRBJ2-3	NA	NA	CASRRSGLTTGTDTQYF	TGTGCCAGCAGACGTTCTGGACTCACGACGGGGACAGATACGCAGTATTTT
TRBV5-1	TRBJ1-4	NA	NA	CASSRDAATNEKLFF	TGCGCCAGCAGCAGAGACGCTGCAACTAATGAAAAACTGTTTTTT
TRBV7-9	TRBJ1-3	TRBD1	NA	CASSFPGQGGTIYF	TGTGCCAGCAGCTTTCCGGGACAGGGCGGCACCATATATTTT
TRBV28	TRBJ2-7	TRBD2	few	CASSPQGLAGGSSYEQYF	TGTGCCAGCAGTCCGCAGGGACTAGCGGGAGGGTCCTCCTACGAGCAGTACTTC
TRBV29-1	TRBJ2-3	TRBD2	few	CSAATLAMGRHSTDTQYF	TGCAGCGCGGCCACACTAGCGATGGGACGTCATAGCACAGATACGCAGTATTTT
TRBV5-1	TRBJ2-5	NA	few	CASSLEEGETQYF	TGCGCCAGCAGCTTGGAAGAGGGAGAGACCCAGTACTTC
TRBV19	TRBJ2-1	TRBD2	few	CASRYLAGAGDEQFF	TGTGCCAGTAGGTACCTAGCGGGGGCCGGGGATGAGCAGTTCTTC
TRBV29-1	TRBJ1-2	TRBD1	NA	CSVEGQGYYGYTF	TGCAGCGTTGAAGGACAGGGTTACTATGGCTACACCTTC
TRBV6-6	TRBJ2-7	NA	few	CASSKAGDPYEQYF	TGTGCCAGCAGTAAGGCAGGGGACCCCTACGAGCAGTACTTC
TRBV13	TRBJ2-3	NA	few	CASSAHTDTQYF	TGTGCCAGCAGCGCCCACACAGATACGCAGTATTTT
TRBV30	TRBJ1-2	TRBD1	few	CAWSDGQGALYGYTF	TGTGCCTGGAGTGACGGACAGGGGGCCCTCTATGGCTACACCTTC
TRBV7-2	TRBJ2-7	TRBD1	NA	CASSPDRGLGEQYF	TGTGCCAGCAGCCCCGACAGGGGGCTGGGCGAGCAGTACTTC
TRBV29-1	TRBJ2-2	TRBD1	NA	CSGTWGQGTGELFF	TGCAGCGGTACCTGGGGACAGGGGACCGGGGAGCTGTTTTTT
TRBV5-5	TRBJ2-7	NA	NA	CASMGAHEQYF	TGTGCCAGTATGGGGGCCCACGAGCAGTACTTC
TRBV2	TRBJ1-2	TRBD1	few	CASREGTGANYGYTF	TGTGCCAGCAGAGAAGGGACAGGAGCTAACTATGGCTACACCTTC
TRBV6-5	TRBJ2-7	TRBD1	few	CASHLGGTGAYEQYF	TGTGCCAGTCATTTGGGCGGGACAGGAGCATACGAGCAGTACTTC
TRBV3-1	TRBJ2-7	TRBD2	NA	CASSFWREAYEQYF	TGTGCCAGCAGCTTTTGGCGGGAGGCCTACGAGCAGTACTTC
TRBV13	TRBJ2-5	TRBD2	once	CASSPGTSDETQYF	TGTGCCAGCAGCCCCGGGACTAGCGACGAGACCCAGTACTTC
TRBV18	TRBJ1-1	NA	NA	CASSPRQPTYAEAFF	TGTGCCAGCTCACCAAGGCAGCCTACTTACGCTGAAGCTTTCTTT
TRBV6-2/TRBV6-3	TRBJ2-2	TRBD2	many	CASSYGLAGDTGELFF	TGTGCCAGCAGTTACGGCCTAGCGGGAGACACCGGGGAGCTGTTTTTT